The clone carrying this T cell receptor (beta chain) was recorded many times. Its target is not known. The sample originates from a study of identical twins. The study's findings and limits: Invariant cells of the MAIT and iNKT types might have partly distorted the zero-insertion analyses. Within cord blood, abundant beta clonotypes carried fewer insertions, but memory repertoires showed no such trend. Rather than following the same donors, the conclusions depended on cross-sectional statistical analysis.

TCRdb passed the 5' RACE reads through MiXCR, listing each CDR3 protein once. Here the sample spans around 250,000 distinct CDR3 sequences, approximately 11% being singletons. The CDR3 is 15 amino acids. Trimming cost V 4 bases and J 7 bases, with 18 bases left between them. Germline V gives CDR1 SGHRS, CDR2 YFSETQ. No donor was unhealthy or non-Caucasian. The same sample was also studied in work on yellow fever vaccine responses in identical twins.

The receptor was isolated from a woman younger than 35 in good health. V and J are TRBV5-1 and TRBJ2-1; D remains unclear. The material sequenced was memory (CD45RO+) T cells sorted from blood. The CDR3 here is CASSPTTAPQNEQFF. The DNA of the CDR3 is TGCGCCAGCAGCCCGACGACCGCGCCCCAAAATGAGCAGTTCTTC.